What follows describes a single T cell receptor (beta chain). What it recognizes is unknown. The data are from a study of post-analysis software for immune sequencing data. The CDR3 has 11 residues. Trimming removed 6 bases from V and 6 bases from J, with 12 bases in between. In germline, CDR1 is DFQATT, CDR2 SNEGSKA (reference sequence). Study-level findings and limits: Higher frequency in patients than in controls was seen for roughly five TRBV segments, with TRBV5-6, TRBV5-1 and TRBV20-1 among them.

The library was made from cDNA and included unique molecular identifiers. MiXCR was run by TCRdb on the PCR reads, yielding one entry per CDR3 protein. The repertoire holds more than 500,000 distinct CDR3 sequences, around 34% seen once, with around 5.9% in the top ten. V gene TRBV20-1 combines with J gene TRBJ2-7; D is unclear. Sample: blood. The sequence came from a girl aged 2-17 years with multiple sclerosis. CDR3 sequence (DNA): TGCAGTGCGGCTCTCCCGTCCGAGCAGTACTTC. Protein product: CSAALPSEQYF.